A selection of T cell receptor beta chains follows, all from one sample in a study of cytomegalovirus exposure and HLA in healthy donors. Data came from immunoSEQ multiplex PCR; TCRdb stores just in-frame clones and leaves some out. The sample carries tens of thousands of clones, 72% recorded once. Material for sequencing was PBMCs. The receptors originated from a woman in her forties in good health and CMV-seropositive. Each CDR3 is given with its conserved first and last residue. A D gene is named only where the DNA matches it firmly. A clone size is listed for some rows: how often the clone was seen (once, few, many), or a class if it is expanded.

v_gene: TRBV6-5
d_gene: .
abundance: .
j_gene: TRBJ1-6
CDR3aa: CASSSGRYNSPLHF
CDR3nt: TGTGCCAGCAGTTCGGGTCGCTACAATTCCCCCCTCCACTTT

v_gene: TRBV4-2
d_gene: .
abundance: .
j_gene: TRBJ2-6
CDR3aa: CASSQRLVSGANVLTF
CDR3nt: TGTGCCAGCAGCCAACGACTGGTCTCTGGGGCCAACGTCCTGACTTTC

v_gene: TRBV7-3
d_gene: .
abundance: .
j_gene: TRBJ1-1
CDR3aa: CASSLLGGGGTEAFF
CDR3nt: TGTGCCAGCAGCCTATTAGGCGGGGGAGGAACTGAAGCTTTCTTT

v_gene: TRBV6-5
d_gene: .
abundance: .
j_gene: TRBJ2-3
CDR3aa: CASSPRALKGAQYF
CDR3nt: TGTGCCAGCAGCCCGAGGGCCCTCAAGGGTGCGCAGTATTTT

v_gene: TRBV10-2
d_gene: TRBD1
abundance: .
j_gene: TRBJ1-5
CDR3aa: CASTKTGSNQPQHF
CDR3nt: TGCGCCAGCACTAAGACAGGGAGCAATCAGCCCCAGCATTTT

v_gene: TRBV27
d_gene: .
abundance: once
j_gene: TRBJ1-2
CDR3aa: CASTTEVVEGYTF
CDR3nt: TGTGCCAGCACCACTGAGGTAGTCGAAGGCTACACCTTC

v_gene: TRBV5-5
d_gene: .
abundance: .
j_gene: TRBJ2-1
CDR3aa: CASSLAGSNHNEQFF
CDR3nt: TGTGCCAGCAGCTTGGCAGGGTCAAACCACAATGAGCAGTTCTTC

v_gene: TRBV6-5
d_gene: .
abundance: .
j_gene: TRBJ1-5
CDR3aa: CASSYSEGYQPQHF
CDR3nt: TGTGCCAGCAGTTACTCGGAGGGATATCAGCCCCAGCATTTT

v_gene: TRBV7-6
d_gene: .
abundance: .
j_gene: TRBJ1-3
CDR3aa: CASSLKTLGLGNTIYF
CDR3nt: TGTGCCAGCAGCTTAAAGACCCTGGGGCTCGGAAACACCATATATTTT

v_gene: TRBV15
d_gene: TRBD1
abundance: few
j_gene: TRBJ1-2
CDR3aa: CATSRLSAGTGNYGYTF
CDR3nt: TGTGCCACCAGCAGACTTAGTGCCGGGACAGGGAACTATGGCTACACCTTC

v_gene: TRBV2
d_gene: .
abundance: .
j_gene: TRBJ1-5
CDR3aa: CASSGGQNQPQHF
CDR3nt: TGTGCCAGCAGTGGGGGGCAGAATCAGCCCCAGCATTTT